This entry lists 26 T cell receptor beta chains sequenced from one sample in a study. Via MiXCR, TCRdb re-called the 5' RACE reads, giving one row per CDR3 protein. In the table there are 9,500 to 15,000 distinct CDR3 sequences, roughly 51% of which are singletons. Cells sorted as Tregs were CD4+, CD25+ and CD127-/low. Sequenced sample: tumor-infiltrating Tregs sorted from the breast tumor. The receptors were sampled from a female donor with breast cancer.

This clonotype is labeled medium-sized. The rearrangement joins TRBV20-1 to TRBJ1-1, with unresolved D. V lost 5 bases and J 4 bases, leaving 17 bases between the germline ends. Germline V gene lookup returns CDR1 DFQATT and CDR2 SNEGSKA (reference sequence). This CDR3 is built from 14 residues. Written as DNA, the CDR3 is TGCAGTGCTTTATCGGACGGGGAGACCACTGAAGCTTTCTTT. It is translated as CSALSDGETTEAFF.

CDR3 sequence reads: CASSSRPQKETQYF. Here the CDR3 DNA reads TGTGCCAGCAGCTCCCGCCCCCAAAAAGAGACCCAGTACTTC. This rearrangement joins TRBV11-2 to TRBJ2-5; no clear D gene. V was pared by 4 bases and J by 3 bases, with 12 bases between. The CDR3 consists of 14 residues. The V gene's germline CDR1 is SGHAT and CDR2 FQNNGV.

V and J are TRBV7-2 and TRBJ1-1; D is uncertain. The V end was cut by 1 base, the J end by 1 base, with 7 bases between. The CDR3 contains 14 residues. Germline V gene data show CDR1 as SGHTA and CDR2 as FQGNSA. The CDR3 sequence: CASSLGSQNTEAFF. For the CDR3, the DNA is TGTGCCAGCAGCTTAGGATCCCAGAACACTGAAGCTTTCTTT.

This chain joins TRBV7-8 and TRBJ2-1, with 10 bases fitting TRBD1. Germline trimming cut 5 bases from V and 6 bases from J; bases unmatched to any gene: 13. This CDR3 spans 17 amino acids. CDR1 and CDR2 (germline): SGHVS, FQNEAQ. The CDR3 is CASSTADRGRLGNEQFF. In DNA, the CDR3 is TGTGCCAGCAGCACTGCAGACAGGGGGCGTCTGGGCAATGAGCAGTTCTTC.

In nucleotides, the CDR3 is TGTGCCAGCAGTTTAAAGGGGTACGAGCAGTACTTC. Amino acid sequence: CASSLKGYEQYF. The chain couples TRBV27 to TRBJ2-7; maybe TRBD1 (5 bases). This CDR3 is built from 12 residues. Germline V lookup: CDR1 MNHEY, CDR2 SMNVEV (reference sequence). V shed 2 bases and J shed 4 bases, with 6 bases lying between them.

This chain connects TRBV6-5 to TRBJ2-5, with D perhaps being TRBD1 or TRBD2 (5 bases each). The V and J ends lost 8 bases and 1 base respectively, with 14 bases between them. The CDR3 totals 14 residues. CDR1 MNHEY and CDR2 SVGAGI come from the germline V gene. CDR3 protein: CASAPRGTQETQYF. The CDR3 bases are TGTGCCAGCGCCCCACGAGGGACCCAAGAGACCCAGTACTTC.

The chain links TRBV5-1 to TRBJ2-7, with no clear D. V lost 3 bases, J lost 7 bases, and 11 bases lay in between. The V gene's germline CDR1 is SGHRS and CDR2 YFSETQ. The CDR3 extends over 12 amino acids. This CDR3 is CASSSGENEQYF. Here the CDR3 DNA reads TGCGCCAGCAGCTCCGGAGAGAATGAGCAGTACTTC. The full variable domain, completed using reference TRBV5-1 and TRBJ2-7, is KAGVTQTPRYLIKTRGQQVTLSCSPISGHRSVSWYQQTPGQGLQFLFEYFSETQRNKGNFPGRFSGRQFSNSRSEMNVSTLELGDSALYLCASSSGENEQYFGPGTRLTVT.

This clonotype was recorded a few times. The CDR3 here is CASSAGGEQYF. CDR3 sequence (DNA): TGTGCCAGCAGCGCGGGGGGCGAGCAGTACTTC. This chain links TRBV7-2 with TRBJ2-7; 8 bases match TRBD2. This CDR3 has 11 amino acids. V shed 5 bases and J 6 bases; nucleotides not matched to a gene: 0. The germline V gene has CDR1 SGHTA and CDR2 FQGNSA.

The J gene is TRBJ2-1, the V gene TRBV7-2; the D gene is possibly TRBD1 (5 bases). Per the germline V gene, CDR1 is SGHTA and CDR2 is FQGNSA. The V gene lost 1 base and the J gene lost 5 bases, with 12 bases spanning the gap. This CDR3 has 15 residues. This CDR3 reads CASSLGGVFDNEQFF. The DNA of the CDR3 is TGTGCCAGCAGCTTAGGGGGCGTATTCGACAATGAGCAGTTCTTC.

The rearrangement uses TRBV6-2 or TRBV6-3 and TRBJ2-5; maybe TRBD2 (6 bases). Germline CDR1 MNHEY, CDR2 SVGEGT. Trimming shortened V by 6 bases and J by 4 bases, and 15 bases separated the two germline ends. This CDR3 spans 14 amino acids. The CDR3 region is CASSTSGTPETQYF. Written as DNA, the CDR3 is TGTGCCAGCAGCACCTCCGGGACTCCAGAGACCCAGTACTTC.

This clonotype was seen once. CDR3 protein: CASSSHVGTGELFF. The CDR3 DNA follows: TGTGCCAGCAGCAGTCACGTTGGGACCGGGGAGCTGTTTTTT. This chain connects TRBV9 to TRBJ2-2; D gene uncertain. Germline CDR1 is SGDLS and CDR2 is YYNGEE. Trimming cost V 4 bases and J 5 bases, with 12 bases left between them. The CDR3 length is 14 residues.

For this clonotype: Because the CDR3 is missing its conserved closing phenylalanine or tryptophan, this is likely a read error. The chain combines TRBV7-9 with TRBJ2-1, with 10 bases aligning to TRBD1. Germline V CDR1 and CDR2: SEHNR, FQNEAQ (reference sequence). This CDR3 spans 14 amino acids. With 7 bases clipped from V and 4 bases from J, the junction kept 4 bases outside the gene matches. The CDR3 coding sequence is TGTGCCAGCATGGGGACAGGGGATTACAATGAGCAGTTCCTC. Its protein is CASMGTGDYNEQFL.

The V call is TRBV3-1, the J call TRBJ1-1; no reliable D call. The CDR3 totals 12 residues. Trimming removed 3 bases at V and 11 bases at J, with 13 bases between. Looked up from germline, CDR1 is LGHDT and CDR2 is YNNKEL (reference sequence). In nucleotides, the CDR3 is TGTGCCAGCAGCCATCCTAACGGTCGGGCTTTCTTT. Translating it yields CASSHPNGRAFF.

The rearrangement joins TRBV9 to TRBJ2-3; D is undetermined. The CDR3 is 13 residues long. The germline V and J ends were trimmed by 0 bases and 4 bases, with 6 bases remaining between them. Germline values: CDR1 SGDLS, CDR2 YYNGEE. This chain's CDR3 is CASSVAIADTQYF. The CDR3 nucleotides are TGTGCCAGCAGCGTAGCTATCGCAGATACGCAGTATTTT.

The V and J genes are TRBV12-3 or TRBV12-4 and TRBJ1-5, with 9 nucleotides matching TRBD1. V lost 6 bases, J lost 6 bases, and 12 bases stayed unmatched. This CDR3 is built from 16 residues. The CDR3 DNA sequence: TGTGCCAGCAGCCGTATAGGTGGACAGGGGACTCAGCCCCAGCATTTT. Residues: CASSRIGGQGTQPQHF.

The gene calls are TRBV20-1 and TRBJ2-3; D is ambiguous. The CDR3 spans 13 residues. Trimming cost V 5 bases and J 0 bases, with 9 bases left between them. The germline V gene encodes CDR1 DFQATT and CDR2 SNEGSKA (reference sequence). In nucleotides, the CDR3 is TGCAGTGCTCGTATACCTAGCACAGATACGCAGTATTTT. Amino acid sequence: CSARIPSTDTQYF.

This clonotype was seen just once. The chain has TRBV5-5 and TRBJ2-5; 8 bases are shared with TRBD2. CDR1 and CDR2 from the germline V gene are SGHKS and YYEKEE (reference sequence). CDR3 length: 14 residues. With V trimmed by 5 bases and J by 4 bases, 7 bases remained unmatched. CDR3: CASRPGLASETQYF. Here the CDR3 DNA reads TGTGCCAGCAGGCCCGGACTAGCCTCAGAGACCCAGTACTTC.

The chain employs TRBV29-1 and TRBJ2-5; TRBD2 matches at 8 bases. V was pared by 2 bases and J by 7 bases, with 3 bases of the junction left unmatched. Germline V gives CDR1 SQVTM, CDR2 ANQGSEA. This CDR3 contains 12 residues. This CDR3 reads CSVEKLAATQYF. CDR3 in DNA: TGCAGCGTTGAAAAACTAGCGGCGACCCAGTACTTC.

The rearrangement joins TRBV12-3 or TRBV12-4 to TRBJ2-1; possibly TRBD1 for D (6 bases). This CDR3 has 13 amino acids. Trimming left V 3 bases short and J 9 bases short, with 12 bases between. CDR3 nucleotide sequence: TGTGCCAGCAGTTTCTCAGGGGAAAGTGAGCAGTTCTTC. Protein product: CASSFSGESEQFF.

The genes are TRBV6-1 and TRBJ2-2, with D possibly matching TRBD1 (6 bases). Germline V gene lookup returns CDR1 MNHNS and CDR2 SASEGT. This CDR3 is built from 15 residues. Trimming pared 7 bases from V and 2 bases from J, leaving 14 bases between. CDR3 residues: CASTPSGQNTGELFF. CDR3 coding DNA: TGTGCCAGCACCCCGTCGGGACAAAACACCGGGGAGCTGTTTTTT.

CDR3 sequence: CASRARLAGGVNEQFF. The CDR3 region has the DNA TGTGCCAGCAGGGCGAGACTAGCGGGAGGCGTCAATGAGCAGTTCTTC. This rearrangement joins TRBV12-3 or TRBV12-4 to TRBJ2-1, with 13 bases lining up with TRBD2. The CDR3 totals 16 residues. Trimming removed 6 bases from V and 6 bases from J; junction bases left unmatched: 8.

The V call is TRBV7-3, the J call TRBJ2-3, with D perhaps TRBD1 (6 bases). Trimming removed 5 bases at V and 6 bases at J, with 18 bases between. CDR1 SGHTA and CDR2 FQGTGA come from the germline V gene. This CDR3 contains 15 residues. CDR3: CASSAGQPGSDTQYF. CDR3 DNA sequence: TGTGCCAGCAGCGCCGGACAGCCCGGGTCGGATACGCAGTATTTT.

This chain joins TRBV12-3 or TRBV12-4 and TRBJ2-1; maybe TRBD2 (5 bases). The CDR3 totals 14 residues. V lost 6 bases to trimming and J lost 4 bases, with 13 bases between them. For the CDR3, the DNA is TGTGCCAGCAGACCCGGGATGGGGTACAATGAGCAGTTCTTC. This sequence encodes CASRPGMGYNEQFF.

This clonotype is deemed medium-sized. The rearrangement uses TRBV6-5 and TRBJ1-2; 8 bases are a match to TRBD1. Trimming at V came to 10 bases and at J to 8 bases, leaving 18 bases not matched to a gene. In germline, CDR1 is MNHEY, CDR2 SVGAGI. The CDR3 totals 15 residues. The CDR3: CATSVRTGTIGGYTF. CDR3 DNA: TGTGCCACCTCTGTAAGGACAGGGACTATAGGGGGCTACACCTTC.

The chain combines TRBV20-1 with TRBJ2-7; no reliable D call. In germline, CDR1 is DFQATT, CDR2 SNEGSKA (reference sequence). The CDR3 is 15 amino acids. The germline V and J ends were trimmed by 0 bases and 5 bases, with 17 bases remaining between them. CDR3 sequence: CSARDLPSASDEQYF. For the CDR3, the DNA is TGCAGTGCTAGAGATCTGCCCAGCGCGTCGGACGAGCAGTACTTC.

The V call is TRBV20-1, the J call TRBJ2-3; D may be TRBD1 or TRBD2 (6 bases each). Germline assignment: CDR1 DFQATT and CDR2 SNEGSKA (reference sequence). This CDR3 has 15 amino acids. With 6 bases removed from V and 2 bases from J, the gap between germline ends came to 18 bases. DNA of the CDR3: TGCAGTGCGAAAAGACAGGCGGGGCCCACAGATACGCAGTATTTT. Protein: CSAKRQAGPTDTQYF.